This is a list of T cell receptor beta chains from one sample in a study of blood T cells in healthy people across ages. TCRdb fed the 5' RACE reads into MiXCR, producing one record per CDR3 protein. There are roughly 730,000 distinct CDR3 sequences in the sample; roughly 50% occur only once, and around a quarter lies in the top ten. Sequenced material: blood. Receptors originate from a man aged 35 to 55 in good health. The CDR3 runs from the conserved cysteine through the conserved F or W.

j_call,v_call,cdr3_aa
TRBJ2-1,TRBV25-1,CASSVAGGWGEQFF
TRBJ2-3,TRBV6-2/TRBV6-3,CASITGEMGPDTQYF
TRBJ1-2,TRBV4-1,CASSGSGEIYGYTF
TRBJ2-7,TRBV9,CASSGLGYEQYF
TRBJ2-7,TRBV5-1,CASRVGTREHEQYF
TRBJ2-7,TRBV6-1,CASSEPGTGPYEQYF
TRBJ1-1,TRBV29-1,CSVTRQGIMNTEAFF
TRBJ2-7,TRBV14,CASSRVAGGPYEQYF
.,TRBV7-9,CASSNREEQYF
TRBJ1-2,TRBV6-5,CASSSRGTQSGGSYGYTF
TRBJ1-6,TRBV7-9,CASTRRTGAGSYNSPLHF
TRBJ2-1,TRBV20-1,CSAPSSLAVYNEQFF
TRBJ1-1,TRBV6-5,CASTKQGTNTEAFF
TRBJ2-4,TRBV4-3,CASSQAIRESIQYF
TRBJ1-6,TRBV5-6,CASSLRFGQSSPLHF
TRBJ1-4,TRBV5-6,CASSLGPSTGARNEKLFF
TRBJ1-2,TRBV27,CASHGGQGDSYGYTF
TRBJ2-5,TRBV7-2,CASSSYRVGNEQYF
TRBJ2-1,TRBV5-1,CASSSISTNEQFF
TRBJ2-5,TRBV10-3,CAISDDGSTQETQYF
TRBJ2-1,TRBV5-1,CASSLGGFAGQDYNEQFF
TRBJ2-2,TRBV12-3/TRBV12-4,CASRVSRGGAGELFF